This TCR beta chain appears in the sequencing data of a study of cytomegalovirus exposure and HLA in healthy donors. Trimming pared 3 bases from V and 6 bases from J, leaving 12 bases between. The germline V gene has CDR1 SEHNR and CDR2 FQNEAQ (reference sequence). The length of the CDR3 is 14 residues. 13 Jbeta primers and 60 Vbeta primers were used for the PCR. Using immunoSEQ multiplex PCR, the repertoire was profiled, and TCRdb retains in-frame clones only, with some absent. The data contain 200,000 or so clones, over 80% of them singletons. The chain recombines TRBV7-9 with TRBJ2-1, with D perhaps matching TRBD1 (6 bases). The receptor was derived from a boy aged 2 to 9 in good health and CMV-seronegative. The sample was PBMCs. CDR3 sequence: CASSFGGTLNEQFF. In DNA, the CDR3 is TGTGCCAGCAGCTTTGGTGGGACACTCAATGAGCAGTTCTTC. Variable domain in full (rest from reference TRBV7-9 and TRBJ2-1): DTGVSQNPRHKITKRGQNVTFRCDPISEHNRLYWYRQTLGQGPEFLTYFQNEAQLEKSRLLSDRFSAERPKGSFSTLEIQRTEQGDSAMYLCASSFGGTLNEQFFGPGTRLTVL.